This T cell receptor (beta chain) was obtained from a study of cytomegalovirus exposure and HLA in healthy donors. Study-wide findings and caveats: A few V segments could not be told apart, such as TRBV6-2 and TRBV6-3, and were left out. Reportedly, TCR beta sequences accurately predicted HLA-A and HLA-B alleles in most subjects. Later analysis showed TCR association rates varying by HLA locus, highest for DRB1 and lowest for HLA-C.

The study sampled nominally healthy donors, though unrecorded immune exposures were likely. About this clone: Its antigen is undetermined.

The PCR made use of 60 Vbeta and 13 Jbeta primers. Profiled with immunoSEQ multiplex PCR; TCRdb holds only in-frame clones, not every one. The top ten hold around 0.71% of the sample, which has fewer than 200,000 clones, about 79% seen once. CDR3 length: 16 amino acids. The sequence derives from a female donor in good health and CMV-seronegative. Specimen: PBMCs. V gene TRBV21-1 combines with J gene TRBJ1-1; TRBD1, the D gene given by the table, was not confirmed from the DNA. TRBV21-1 is termed a pseudogene. CDR3 region: CASSKQGPGPFFEAFF. CDR3 nucleotides: TGTGCCAGCAGCAAACAGGGCCCCGGCCCGTTTTTTGAAGCTTTCTTT.